Each of the 29 T cell receptor beta chains below was sequenced from the same sample in a study of OX40 agonist ivuxolimab in advanced cancers. The table came from immunoSEQ multiplex PCR; TCRdb's copy has only in-frame clones and leaves some out. The sample lists under 150,000 clones; 75% to 90% were seen once. The source was CD4+ or CD8+ T cells sorted from blood, collected in a trial of the OX40 agonist ivuxolimab. The receptor source for this set is an adult with an advanced solid tumor such as melanoma, head and neck, liver or kidney cancer.

The CDR3 is CASSIAPGLAGGETQYF. The CDR3 DNA reads as TGTGCCAGTAGTATCGCTCCGGGACTAGCGGGGGGAGAGACCCAGTACTTC. V gene TRBV19 combines with J gene TRBJ2-5; 15 nucleotides agree with TRBD2. The CDR3 extends over 17 amino acids. V lost 3 bases, J lost 4 bases, and 6 bases stayed unmatched. Germline V gives CDR1 LNHDA, CDR2 SQIVND (reference sequence).

The rearrangement joins TRBV28 to TRBJ1-2; D remains ambiguous. The CDR3 has 13 amino acids. V was trimmed by 7 bases and J by 8 bases, leaving 17 bases between them. The germline gives CDR1 MDHEN, CDR2 SYDVKM. The CDR3 DNA reads as TGTGCCAGCATCCAGAGCAAGAGTCCGGGCTACACCTTC. Its translation is CASIQSKSPGYTF.

The gene calls are TRBV7-3 and TRBJ2-3; D ambiguous. Germline V gives CDR1 SGHTA, CDR2 FQGTGA. This CDR3 comprises 13 residues. Trimming cost V 0 bases and J 6 bases, with 7 bases left between them. As DNA, the CDR3 is TGTGCCAGCAGCTTAACCCGGAGCGATACGCAGTATTTT. Translating it yields CASSLTRSDTQYF.

The rearrangement uses TRBV9 and TRBJ1-2; 9 bases map to TRBD1. Germline CDR1 SGDLS, CDR2 YYNGEE. The CDR3 is 17 residues long. The trim removed 0 bases at V and 4 bases at J, leaving 10 bases unmatched. In DNA form, the CDR3 reads TGTGCCAGCAGCGTAGTAGGGGGGACAGGGAGGACCTATGGCTACACCTTC. Protein: CASSVVGGTGRTYGYTF.

The chain carries TRBV10-3 and TRBJ2-5; D remains ambiguous. The germline V gene encodes CDR1 ENHRY and CDR2 SYGVKD. The CDR3 contains 12 residues. The V end was cut by 6 bases, the J end by 4 bases, with 9 bases between. In DNA form, the CDR3 reads TGTGCCATCAGGACTTCGGCAGAGACCCAGTACTTC. It encodes CAIRTSAETQYF.

This clone was observed a handful of times. In DNA, the CDR3 is TGTGCCAGCAGACGGAGGGGGGCGGCCAAAAACATTCAGTACTTC. This encodes CASRRRGAAKNIQYF. V usage is TRBV28 and J usage is TRBJ2-4; D possibly matches TRBD1 or TRBD2 (6 bases each). In germline, CDR1 is MDHEN, CDR2 SYDVKM. V dropped 6 bases and J dropped 1 base, with 13 bases sitting between them. This CDR3 is 15 amino acids long.

About this clone itself: One end of the junction is discordant with germline, which a read error may explain. This chain uses TRBV2 with TRBJ2-1; the match to TRBD2 covers 12 bases. The CDR3 runs to 15 residues. Germline values: CDR1 SNHLY, CDR2 FYNNEI. The CDR3 DNA reads as TGTGCCAGCAGTTTACTAGCGGGGGGATACAATGGGCAGTTCTTC. Its translation: CASSLLAGGYNGQFF.

The V and J genes are TRBV7-3 and TRBJ2-3, with D possibly matching TRBD2 (6 bases). This CDR3 is 15 amino acids long. From germline, CDR1 is SGHTA and CDR2 FQGTGA. Trimming cost V 3 bases and J 0 bases, with 10 bases left between them. This CDR3 reads CASSFGGYSTDTQYF. The DNA for the CDR3 is TGTGCCAGCAGCTTCGGGGGTTACAGCACAGATACGCAGTATTTT.

The gene calls are TRBV19 and TRBJ1-1; no firm D call. Germline V CDR1 and CDR2: LNHDA, SQIVND (reference sequence). V lost 10 bases, J lost 1 base, and 13 bases lay in between. This CDR3 has 13 amino acids. The CDR3 DNA sequence: TGTGCCACCGAGAGCCACCCGAACACTGAAGCTTTCTTT. The encoded protein is CATESHPNTEAFF. The full variable domain, its missing parts supplied by reference TRBV19 and TRBJ1-1, is DGGITQSPKYLFRKEGQNVTLSCEQNLNHDAMYWYRQDPGQGLRLIYYSQIVNDFQKGDIAEGYSVSREKKESFPLTVTSAQKNPTAFYLCATESHPNTEAFFGQGTRLTVV.

J is TRBJ2-6 and V is TRBV21-1; TRBD2, the table's D call, was not compared with the DNA. TRBV21-1 is flagged as a pseudogene. The CDR3 totals 19 residues. The CDR3 DNA reads as TGTGCCAGCAGCCACCGACGCGCGGGGGTGTACTCTGGGGCCAACGTCCTGACTTTC. Protein: CASSHRRAGVYSGANVLTF.

The gene calls are TRBV5-1 and TRBJ1-4; 8 bases align to TRBD1. CDR1 is SGHRS, CDR2 YFSETQ, per germline. The trim removed 1 base at V and 6 bases at J, leaving 2 bases unmatched. The CDR3 is 14 amino acids. The CDR3 DNA reads as TGCGCCAGCAGCTTGACAGGGGGGGATGAAAAACTGTTTTTT. It specifies CASSLTGGDEKLFF.

This clone appeared a single time. The chain joins TRBV28 to TRBJ2-3; the match to TRBD2 covers 7 bases. Trimming at V came to 5 bases and at J to 4 bases, leaving 6 bases not matched to a gene. The CDR3 sequence is 14 residues long. The V gene's germline CDR1 is MDHEN and CDR2 SYDVKM. This CDR3 is CASSVGLVADTQYF. The CDR3 coding sequence is TGTGCCAGCAGTGTCGGACTAGTGGCAGATACGCAGTATTTT.

The CDR3 is CASRTGWETEAFF. CDR3 nucleotide sequence: TGTGCCAGCAGAACAGGGTGGGAGACTGAAGCTTTCTTT. The V gene is TRBV6-1, the J gene TRBJ1-1; D might be TRBD1 (6 bases). The CDR3 is made up of 13 amino acids. Between the trimmed V and J ends, which lost 6 bases and 5 bases, there was a span of 13 bases. Germline CDR1 reads MNHNS; CDR2 reads SASEGT.

The count of this clone is one. The rearrangement links TRBV19 to TRBJ1-5; D gene unclear. Germline CDR1 LNHDA, CDR2 SQIVND (reference sequence). The CDR3 sequence is 14 residues long. V was clipped by 6 bases and J by 6 bases, with 15 bases between them. CDR3 in DNA: TGTGCCAGTAGAAACGAGGGATTCGGTCAGCCCCAGCATTTT. This encodes CASRNEGFGQPQHF.

The V gene is TRBV7-2, the J gene TRBJ2-1; 8 bases match TRBD1. Germline CDR1 SGHTA, CDR2 FQGNSA. V was pared by 1 base and J by 5 bases, with 10 bases of the junction left unmatched. The CDR3 totals 17 residues. DNA of the CDR3: TGTGCCAGCAGCTTAGAGGTCGGCAGGGGGCGCAACAATGAGCAGTTCTTC. Translating gives CASSLEVGRGRNNEQFF.

The rearrangement uses TRBV19 and TRBJ2-7, with D perhaps TRBD1 (5 bases). Trimming took 9 bases from V and 2 from J, leaving 14 bases between them. From germline, CDR1 is LNHDA and CDR2 SQIVND (reference sequence). CDR3 size: 13 residues. CDR3 residues: CASQDSFTYEQYF. CDR3 DNA sequence: TGTGCCAGCCAAGACAGCTTTACCTACGAGCAGTACTTC.

This clone was observed once. The gene calls are TRBV6-1 and TRBJ2-7; D gene unclear. This CDR3 is built from 13 residues. Trimming took off 6 bases at V and 0 bases at J, with 9 bases between the two ends. CDR1 is MNHNS, CDR2 SASEGT, per germline. The CDR3, as DNA: TGTGCCAGCAGAGGAAGGGCCTCCTACGAGCAGTACTTC. Residues: CASRGRASYEQYF.

The rearrangement links TRBV4-1 to TRBJ2-7; 9 nucleotides agree with TRBD1. Germline trimming cut 0 bases from V and 5 bases from J; bases unmatched to any gene: 5. This CDR3 contains 15 residues. Per germline, CDR1 MGHRA and CDR2 YSYEKL. Written as DNA, the CDR3 is TGCGCCAGCAGCCAAGACGGGACAGGGATCGACGAGCAGTACTTC. It is translated as CASSQDGTGIDEQYF.

This chain links TRBV9 with TRBJ1-6; 7 bases map to TRBD1. Germline CDR1 SGDLS, CDR2 YYNGEE. CDR3 length equals 15 residues. The junction had 6 bases not matched to a gene; V was cut back by 3 bases and J by 6 bases. The CDR3 sequence is CASSAIQGINSPLHF. DNA for the CDR3: TGTGCCAGCAGCGCTATACAGGGGATTAATTCACCCCTCCACTTT.

CDR3: CASIISGGSTDTQYF. For the CDR3, the DNA is TGTGCCAGCATCATTAGCGGGGGGAGCACAGATACGCAGTATTTT. This sequence joins TRBV7-2 and TRBJ2-3; 10 nucleotides line up with TRBD2. Germline V gene lookup returns CDR1 SGHTA and CDR2 FQGNSA. Trimming at V came to 7 bases and at J to 0 bases, leaving 4 bases not matched to a gene. The CDR3 has 15 residues. Together with reference TRBV7-2 and TRBJ2-3, the CDR3 gives the full variable domain: GAGVSQSPSNKVTEKGKDVELRCDPISGHTALYWYRQSLGQGLEFLIYFQGNSAPDKSGLPSDRFSAERTGGSVSTLTIQRTQQEDSAVYLCASIISGGSTDTQYFGPGTRLTVL.

The chain combines TRBV30 with TRBJ2-3; no reliable D call. V lost 3 bases to trimming and J lost 6 bases, with 7 bases between them. CDR3 length equals 11 residues. The germline V gene has CDR1 GTSNPN and CDR2 SVGIG (reference sequence). The CDR3 region has the DNA TGTGCCTGGAGCCCCATGGATACGCAGTATTTT. Its translation: CAWSPMDTQYF.

This clone appeared a single time. The chain links TRBV5-1 to TRBJ2-1; D ambiguous. Deletions cut 0 bases from V and 0 bases from J, with 4 bases between. Germline CDR1 is SGHRS and CDR2 is YFSETQ. CDR3 length: 14 residues. The CDR3 protein is CASSLDVSYNEQFF. The CDR3 DNA reads TGCGCCAGCAGCTTGGACGTCTCCTACAATGAGCAGTTCTTC.

V usage is TRBV28 and J usage is TRBJ1-5, with unresolved D. V was clipped by 7 bases and J by 3 bases, with 16 bases between them. The CDR3 is 15 residues long. Germline CDR1 is MDHEN and CDR2 is SYDVKM. This chain's CDR3 is CASTMILGPNQPQHF. The CDR3 coding sequence is TGTGCCAGCACCATGATCCTAGGGCCCAATCAGCCCCAGCATTTT.

The chain recombines TRBV7-9 with TRBJ2-3; 13 bases match TRBD2. The CDR3 totals 16 residues. J gave up 4 bases and V 5 bases, and 6 bases lay outside the gene matches. Per the germline V gene, CDR1 is SEHNR and CDR2 is FQNEAQ (reference sequence). The CDR3 DNA reads TGTGCCAGCAGCCTCCGACTAGCGGGGGGCTCAGATACGCAGTATTTT. Its protein product is CASSLRLAGGSDTQYF.

The chain employs TRBV5-6 and TRBJ2-5, with D maybe TRBD2 (5 bases). Between the trimmed V and J ends, which lost 0 bases and 5 bases, there was a span of 11 bases. The V gene's germline CDR1 is SGHDT and CDR2 YYEEEE. The CDR3 is 14 amino acids. CDR3 protein: CASSLDDRRETQYF. The CDR3 DNA reads as TGTGCCAGCAGCTTGGACGACCGGAGGGAGACCCAGTACTTC. Complete variable domain (other parts from reference TRBV5-6 and TRBJ2-5): DAGVTQSPTHLIKTRGQQVTLRCSPKSGHDTVSWYQQALGQGPQFIFQYYEEEERQRGNFPDRFSGHQFPNYSSELNVNALLLGDSALYLCASSLDDRRETQYFGPGTRLLVL.

V is TRBV4-3 and J is TRBJ2-3; D is undetermined. V was cut by 0 bases and J by 4 bases, with 8 bases left in between. The germline CDR1 and CDR2 sequences are LGHNA and YSLEER. CDR3 length: 14 amino acids. The CDR3: CASSQDQKPDTQYF. The CDR3 region has the DNA TGCGCCAGCAGCCAAGATCAAAAGCCAGATACGCAGTATTTT.

The chain has TRBV18 and TRBJ2-1; D is unclear. The germline gives CDR1 KGHSH, CDR2 LQKENI. The germline V and J ends were trimmed by 5 bases and 6 bases, with 17 bases remaining between them. The CDR3 spans 15 residues. CDR3 residues: CASSTTASGINEQFF. CDR3 in DNA: TGTGCCAGCTCAACTACCGCCTCGGGCATCAATGAGCAGTTCTTC.

The rearrangement joins TRBV28 to TRBJ1-1; D not resolved. The CDR3 is made up of 12 amino acids. Trimming stripped 1 base from V and 10 bases from J, with 10 bases between. The germline V gene has CDR1 MDHEN and CDR2 SYDVKM. CDR3 loop: CASSLSDRGAFF. CDR3 bases: TGTGCCAGCAGTTTATCAGATCGGGGAGCTTTCTTT.

The chain is built from TRBV18 and TRBJ2-7, with 7 bases matching TRBD2. The germline gives CDR1 KGHSH, CDR2 LQKENI. V dropped 6 bases and J dropped 0; count of bases not matched to a gene: 2. The CDR3 is 13 amino acids. The CDR3 loop reads CASSAGDSYEQYF. The DNA for the CDR3 is TGTGCCAGCTCGGCGGGGGACTCCTACGAGCAGTACTTC.